The 8 T cell receptor beta chains in this list originate from one sample, sequenced in a study of T cell repertoires in cytomegalovirus infection. Their cognate antigens are unknown. TCRdb fed the reads into MiXCR, producing one record per CDR3 protein. The profile shows approximately 600,000 distinct CDR3 sequences, 35% to 50% of them singletons. This specimen consisted of cultured PBMCs, obtained from culture after CMV antigen stimulation. These receptors all stem from a human donor in good health (CMV status not recorded). Some clones in this sample may be carry-over from other donors' samples.

This rearrangement joins TRBV28 to TRBJ1-5; TRBD1 might be the D (5 bases). Germline values: CDR1 MDHEN, CDR2 SYDVKM. V was pared by 4 bases and J by 2 bases, with 15 bases between. CDR3 length: 16 residues. The DNA for the CDR3 is TGTGCCAGCAGTTCCCTGGGACCGTCTGGCAATCAGCCCCAGCATTTT. Translated: CASSSLGPSGNQPQHF.

Of note for this clonotype: At one of its ends the junction is not consistent with the germline gene, which may arise from a read error. The CDR3 coding sequence is TGTGCCAGCAGCAACCCGGCTAGCGGGAGAGTGGTCGGTTACCACTTC. This codes for CASSNPASGRVVGYHF. The chain uses TRBV7-4 and TRBJ2-1; 10 bases line up with TRBD2. CDR3 length equals 16 residues. In germline, CDR1 is SGHVT, CDR2 SQSDAQ.

The chain joins TRBV19 to TRBJ1-3, with TRBD1 identical over 10 bases. Looked up from germline, CDR1 is LNHDA and CDR2 is SQIVND (reference sequence). The V segment lost 3 bases and the J segment 6 bases; nucleotides outside the gene matches: 5. The CDR3 sequence is 15 residues long. The CDR3 nucleotides read TGTGCCAGTAGTATCGGGACAGGGGCTTCAAACACCATATATTTT. It is translated as CASSIGTGASNTIYF.

This clonotype was counted only a few times. The rearrangement joins TRBV12-3 or TRBV12-4 to TRBJ1-1; no definite D call. V was cut by 5 bases and J by 1 base, with 8 bases left in between. The CDR3 length is 13 residues. In nucleotides, the CDR3 is TGTGCCAGCAGTAATGACGGGAACACTGAAGCTTTCTTT. This gives the protein CASSNDGNTEAFF.

Regarding this clonotype: Sequence at one end of the junction differs from germline and may be a read error. This chain links TRBV7-2 with TRBJ2-5; 8 bases match TRBD1. The CDR3 runs to 16 residues. Germline V gene sequence: CDR1 SGHTA, CDR2 FQGNSA. CDR3 in DNA: TGTGACAGCAGCTCCGGGACAGGACCCGGCCGGGAGACCCAGTACTTC. Its translation is CDSSSGTGPGRETQYF. Full variable domain (outside the CDR3, taken from reference TRBV7-2 and TRBJ2-5): GAGVSQSPSNKVTEKGKDVELRCDPISGHTALYWYRQSLGQGLEFLIYFQGNSAPDKSGLPSDRFSAERTGGSVSTLTIQRTQQEDSAVYLCDSSSGTGPGRETQYFGPGTRLLVL.

The chain combines TRBV7-4 with TRBJ2-1; unclear D gene. Per germline, CDR1 SGHVT and CDR2 SQSDAQ. The CDR3 runs 16 residues. V was pared by 5 bases and J by 3 bases, with 17 bases between. CDR3 in DNA: TGTGCCAGCAGCAGTCGAGTAGGACCCCACTACAATGAGCAGTTCTTC. Amino acid sequence: CASSSRVGPHYNEQFF.

This sequence joins TRBV7-2 and TRBJ2-1; the match to TRBD2 covers 7 bases. The ends lost 4 bases at V and 12 bases at J; junction bases unmatched: 12. The CDR3 totals 14 residues. The germline CDR1 and CDR2 sequences are SGHTA and FQGNSA. The CDR3 nucleotides read TGTGCCAGCAGCTCGGGACTATCGGGGGATGGGCAGTTCTTC. Residues: CASSSGLSGDGQFF. Full variable domain (remainder filled in from reference TRBV7-2 and TRBJ2-1): GAGVSQSPSNKVTEKGKDVELRCDPISGHTALYWYRQSLGQGLEFLIYFQGNSAPDKSGLPSDRFSAERTGGSVSTLTIQRTQQEDSAVYLCASSSGLSGDGQFFGPGTRLTVL.

This clonotype was seen only a few times. The chain employs TRBV7-2 and TRBJ1-4; TRBD1 matches at 7 bases. There are 17 residues in the CDR3. Trimming cost V 4 bases and J 4 bases; bases outside gene matches: 12. Germline CDR1 SGHTA, CDR2 FQGNSA. The CDR3 loop is CASSSPTGQPNNEKLFF. The CDR3 region has the DNA TGTGCCAGCAGCTCACCGACGGGACAGCCGAATAATGAAAAACTGTTTTTT.